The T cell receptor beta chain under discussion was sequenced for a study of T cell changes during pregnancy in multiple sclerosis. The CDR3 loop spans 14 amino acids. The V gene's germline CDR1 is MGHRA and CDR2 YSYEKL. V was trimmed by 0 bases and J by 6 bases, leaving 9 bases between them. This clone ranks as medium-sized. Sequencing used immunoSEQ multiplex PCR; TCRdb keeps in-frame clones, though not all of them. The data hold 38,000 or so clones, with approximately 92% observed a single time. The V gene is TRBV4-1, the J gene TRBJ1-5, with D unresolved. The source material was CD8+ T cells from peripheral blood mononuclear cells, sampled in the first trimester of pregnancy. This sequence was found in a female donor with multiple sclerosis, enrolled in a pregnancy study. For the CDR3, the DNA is TGCGCCAGCAGCCAAGATTGGGCTGGTCAGCCCCAGCATTTT. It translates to CASSQDWAGQPQHF.